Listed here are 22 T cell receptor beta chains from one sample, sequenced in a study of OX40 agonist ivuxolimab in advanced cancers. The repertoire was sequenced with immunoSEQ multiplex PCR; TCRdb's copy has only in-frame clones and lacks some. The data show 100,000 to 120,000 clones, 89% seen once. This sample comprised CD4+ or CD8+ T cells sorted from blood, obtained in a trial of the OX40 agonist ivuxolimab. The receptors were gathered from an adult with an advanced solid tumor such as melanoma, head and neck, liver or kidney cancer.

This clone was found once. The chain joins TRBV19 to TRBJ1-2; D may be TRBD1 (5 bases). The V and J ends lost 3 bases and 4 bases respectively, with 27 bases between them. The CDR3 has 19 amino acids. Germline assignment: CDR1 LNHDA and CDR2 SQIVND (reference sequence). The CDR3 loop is CASSIIGTSPRVPGYGYTF. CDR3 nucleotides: TGTGCCAGTAGTATTATCGGGACCTCTCCAAGGGTGCCCGGCTATGGCTACACCTTC.

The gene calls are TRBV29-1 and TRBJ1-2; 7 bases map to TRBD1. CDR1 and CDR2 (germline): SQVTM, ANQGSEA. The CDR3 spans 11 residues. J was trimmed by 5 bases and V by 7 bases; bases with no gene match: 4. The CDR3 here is CSAGQDYGYTF. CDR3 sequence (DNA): TGCAGCGCCGGACAGGATTATGGCTACACCTTC.

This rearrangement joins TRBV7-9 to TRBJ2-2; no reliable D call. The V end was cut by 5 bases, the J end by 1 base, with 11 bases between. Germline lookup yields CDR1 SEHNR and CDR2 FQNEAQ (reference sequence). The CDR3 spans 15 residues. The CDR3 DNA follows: TGTGCCAGCAGCCCCTCCCTAGGGAACACCGGGGAGCTGTTTTTT. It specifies CASSPSLGNTGELFF.

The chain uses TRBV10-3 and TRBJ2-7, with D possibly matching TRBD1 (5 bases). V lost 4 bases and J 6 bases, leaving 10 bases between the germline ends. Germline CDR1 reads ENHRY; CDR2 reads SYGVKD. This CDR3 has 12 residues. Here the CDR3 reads CAISAAGPEQYF. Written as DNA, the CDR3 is TGTGCCATCAGTGCGGCAGGGCCCGAGCAGTACTTC.

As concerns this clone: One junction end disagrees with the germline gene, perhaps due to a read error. The CDR3 coding sequence is TGTGCTAGCAGCTTAGGGCACGGTGACGAGCAGTACTTC. It translates to CASSLGHGDEQYF. The rearrangement links TRBV7-7 to TRBJ2-7, with unresolved D. Germline CDR1 reads SSHAT; CDR2 reads FNYEAQ (reference sequence). This CDR3 spans 13 amino acids.

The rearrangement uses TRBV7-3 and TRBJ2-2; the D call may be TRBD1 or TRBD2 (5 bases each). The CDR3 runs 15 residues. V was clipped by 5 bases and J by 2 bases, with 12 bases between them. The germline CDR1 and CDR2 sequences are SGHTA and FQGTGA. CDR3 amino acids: CASSQVGGNTGELFF. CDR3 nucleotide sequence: TGTGCCAGCAGCCAGGTTGGGGGAAACACCGGGGAGCTGTTTTTT.

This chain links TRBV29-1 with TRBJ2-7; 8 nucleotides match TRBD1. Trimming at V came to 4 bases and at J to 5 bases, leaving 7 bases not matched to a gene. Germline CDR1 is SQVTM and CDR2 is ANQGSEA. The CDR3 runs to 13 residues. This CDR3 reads CSVGPRTGHEQYF. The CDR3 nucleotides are TGCAGCGTTGGACCACGGACAGGGCACGAGCAGTACTTC.

Written as DNA, the CDR3 is TGTGCCATCACCGTAGCGGGAGGGCCAAGGAATGAGCAGTTCTTC. It specifies CAITVAGGPRNEQFF. The V gene is TRBV10-3, the J gene TRBJ2-1; 11 bases align to TRBD2. The CDR3 has 15 residues. Looked up from germline, CDR1 is ENHRY and CDR2 is SYGVKD. J was trimmed by 7 bases and V by 7 bases; bases with no gene match: 9.

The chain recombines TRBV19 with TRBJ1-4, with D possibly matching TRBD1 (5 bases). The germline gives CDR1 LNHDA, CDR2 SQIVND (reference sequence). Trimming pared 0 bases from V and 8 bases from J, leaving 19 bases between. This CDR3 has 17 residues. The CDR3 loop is CASSIDPGQGGGEKLFF. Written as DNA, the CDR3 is TGTGCCAGTAGTATAGATCCGGGCCAGGGAGGAGGCGAAAAACTGTTTTTT.

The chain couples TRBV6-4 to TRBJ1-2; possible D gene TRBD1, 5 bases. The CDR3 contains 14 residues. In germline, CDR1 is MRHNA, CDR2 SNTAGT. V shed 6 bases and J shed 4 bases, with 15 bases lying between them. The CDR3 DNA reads TGTGCCAGCAGCTCACAGGCGTTTGGCTATGGCTACACCTTC. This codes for CASSSQAFGYGYTF.

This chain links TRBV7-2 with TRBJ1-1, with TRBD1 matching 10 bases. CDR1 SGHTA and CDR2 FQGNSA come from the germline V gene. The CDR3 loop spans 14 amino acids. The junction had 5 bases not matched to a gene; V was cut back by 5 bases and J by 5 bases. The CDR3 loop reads CASSLPGQGTEAFF. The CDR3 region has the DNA TGTGCCAGCAGCCTACCGGGACAGGGGACTGAAGCTTTCTTT.

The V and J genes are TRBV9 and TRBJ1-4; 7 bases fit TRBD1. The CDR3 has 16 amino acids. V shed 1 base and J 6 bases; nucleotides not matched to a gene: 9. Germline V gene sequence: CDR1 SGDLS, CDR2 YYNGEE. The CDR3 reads CASSVSGGGTDEKLFF. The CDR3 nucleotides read TGTGCCAGCAGCGTATCGGGAGGAGGGACAGATGAAAAACTGTTTTTT.

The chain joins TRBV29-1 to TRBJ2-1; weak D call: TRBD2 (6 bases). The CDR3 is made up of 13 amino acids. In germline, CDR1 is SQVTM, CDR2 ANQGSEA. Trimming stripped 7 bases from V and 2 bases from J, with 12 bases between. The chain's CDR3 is CSAGTLTYNEQFF. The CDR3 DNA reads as TGCAGCGCTGGGACTCTCACCTACAATGAGCAGTTCTTC.

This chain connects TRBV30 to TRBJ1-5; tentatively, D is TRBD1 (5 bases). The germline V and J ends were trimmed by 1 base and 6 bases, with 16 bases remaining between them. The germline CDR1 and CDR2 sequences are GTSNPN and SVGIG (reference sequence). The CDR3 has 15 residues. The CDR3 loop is CAWSAGGGLGQPQHF. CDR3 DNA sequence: TGTGCCTGGAGTGCCGGGGGAGGGCTTGGTCAGCCCCAGCATTTT.

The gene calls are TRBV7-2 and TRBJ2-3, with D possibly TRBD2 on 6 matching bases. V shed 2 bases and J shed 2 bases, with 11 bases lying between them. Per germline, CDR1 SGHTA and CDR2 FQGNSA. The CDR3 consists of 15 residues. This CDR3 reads CASSLLAIFTDTQYF. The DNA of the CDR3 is TGTGCCAGCAGCTTACTAGCGATCTTCACAGATACGCAGTATTTT.

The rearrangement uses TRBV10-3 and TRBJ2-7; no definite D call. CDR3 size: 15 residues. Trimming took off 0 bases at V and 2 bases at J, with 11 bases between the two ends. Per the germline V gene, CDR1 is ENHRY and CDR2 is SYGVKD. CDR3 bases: TGTGCCATCAGTGAGTCGAAAGTGTTAACCTACGAGCAGTACTTC. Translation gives CAISESKVLTYEQYF.

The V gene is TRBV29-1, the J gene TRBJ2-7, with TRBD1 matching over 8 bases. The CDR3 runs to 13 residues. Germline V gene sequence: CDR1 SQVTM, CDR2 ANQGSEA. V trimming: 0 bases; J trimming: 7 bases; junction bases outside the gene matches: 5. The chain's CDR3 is CSVEDRGLREQYF. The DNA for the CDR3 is TGCAGCGTTGAAGACAGGGGGCTAAGGGAGCAGTACTTC.

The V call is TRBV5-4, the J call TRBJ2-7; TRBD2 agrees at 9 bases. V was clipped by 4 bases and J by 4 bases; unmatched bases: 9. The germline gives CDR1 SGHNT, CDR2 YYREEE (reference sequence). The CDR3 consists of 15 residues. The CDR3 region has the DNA TGTGCCAGCAGCCAAGACGGGACTAGCCCTTACGAGCAGTACTTC. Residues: CASSQDGTSPYEQYF.

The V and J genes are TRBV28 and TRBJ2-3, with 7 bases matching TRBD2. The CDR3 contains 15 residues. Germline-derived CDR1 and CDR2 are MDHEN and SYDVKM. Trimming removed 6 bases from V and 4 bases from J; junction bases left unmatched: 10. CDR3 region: CASSSSGVEADTQYF. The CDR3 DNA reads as TGTGCCAGCAGCTCTAGCGGAGTCGAGGCAGATACGCAGTATTTT.

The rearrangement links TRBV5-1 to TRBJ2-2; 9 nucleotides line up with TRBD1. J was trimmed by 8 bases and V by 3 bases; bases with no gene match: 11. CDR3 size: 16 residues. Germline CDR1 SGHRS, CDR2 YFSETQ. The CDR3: CASSSGTGRFGGELFF. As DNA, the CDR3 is TGCGCCAGCAGCTCCGGGACAGGGCGATTTGGTGGGGAGCTGTTTTTT.

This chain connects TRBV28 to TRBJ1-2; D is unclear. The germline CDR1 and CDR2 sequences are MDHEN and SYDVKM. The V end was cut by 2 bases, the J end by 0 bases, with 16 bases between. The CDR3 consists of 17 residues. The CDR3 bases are TGTGCCAGCAGTTTACCGGTCATGAGAGCAGCTAACTATGGCTACACCTTC. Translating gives CASSLPVMRAANYGYTF.

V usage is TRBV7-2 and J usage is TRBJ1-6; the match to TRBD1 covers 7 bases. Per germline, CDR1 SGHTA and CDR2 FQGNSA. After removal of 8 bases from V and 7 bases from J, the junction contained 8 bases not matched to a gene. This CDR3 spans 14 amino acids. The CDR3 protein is CASAEQGWNSPLHF. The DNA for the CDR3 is TGTGCCAGCGCAGAACAGGGGTGGAATTCACCCCTCCACTTT.